Presented here are 13 T cell receptor beta chains from one specimen sequenced in a study of monozygotic twins with cystic fibrosis. Produced via immunoSEQ multiplex PCR; TCRdb's table is partial and in-frame only. The data show some 32,000 clones, with 95% to 98% seen just once and around 0.18% held by the top ten. The sample consisted of blood. The receptors come from a girl aged 2 to 9 with cystic fibrosis.

V is TRBV7-2 and J is TRBJ1-6; D is ambiguous. Trimming removed 1 base from V and 10 bases from J, with 14 bases in between. Germline V gene data show CDR1 as SGHTA and CDR2 as FQGNSA. The CDR3 is 15 residues long. The CDR3 nucleotides read TGTGCCAGCAGCTTAGTACGGGGTGCAAGCTCACCCCTCCACTTT. It codes for CASSLVRGASSPLHF.

V and J are TRBV11-2 and TRBJ2-2, with 8 bases fitting TRBD2. The CDR3 has 17 amino acids. CDR1 is SGHAT and CDR2 is FQNNGV in the germline V gene. V was pared by 4 bases and J by 8 bases, with 15 bases of the junction left unmatched. This CDR3 reads CASSSMVSGGHPGELFF. The CDR3 DNA reads TGTGCCAGCAGCTCCATGGTGTCGGGAGGGCATCCGGGGGAGCTGTTTTTT.

This clone occurred once. This chain connects TRBV5-1 to TRBJ2-1, with TRBD2 matching 7 bases. The germline gives CDR1 SGHRS, CDR2 YFSETQ. The CDR3 loop spans 14 amino acids. Germline trimming cut 3 bases from V and 7 bases from J; bases unmatched to any gene: 7. CDR3 coding DNA: TGCGCCAGCAGCTCGGAAATACTAGCGAATGAGCAGTTCTTC. This gives the protein CASSSEILANEQFF.

The chain links TRBV6-4 to TRBJ2-1; either TRBD1 or TRBD2 may supply D (6 bases each). Germline values: CDR1 MRHNA, CDR2 SNTAGT. The V and J ends lost 4 bases and 4 bases respectively, with 11 bases between them. The CDR3 consists of 14 residues. The CDR3 loop is CASSVTGTYNEQFF. CDR3 nucleotides: TGTGCCAGCAGTGTCACAGGGACTTACAATGAGCAGTTCTTC.

The V gene is TRBV29-1, the J gene TRBJ1-1, with 8 bases that match TRBD1. CDR1 SQVTM and CDR2 ANQGSEA come from the germline V gene. The trim removed 2 bases at V and 2 bases at J, leaving 1 base unmatched. The CDR3 contains 13 residues. CDR3 in amino acids: CSVETGGNTEAFF. Written as DNA, the CDR3 is TGCAGCGTTGAAACAGGGGGAAACACTGAAGCTTTCTTT.

The rearrangement links TRBV7-2 to TRBJ2-2; weak D call: TRBD2 (6 bases). The CDR3 loop spans 15 amino acids. V shed 1 base and J shed 6 bases, with 12 bases lying between them. Germline V gene lookup returns CDR1 SGHTA and CDR2 FQGNSA. The CDR3: CASSLVGGVAGELFF. CDR3 in DNA: TGTGCCAGCAGCTTAGTAGGAGGGGTCGCCGGGGAGCTGTTTTTT.

This rearrangement joins TRBV29-1 to TRBJ1-2; 8 bases fit TRBD1. This CDR3 spans 18 amino acids. Germline lookup yields CDR1 SQVTM and CDR2 ANQGSEA. The ends lost 6 bases at V and 3 bases at J; junction bases unmatched: 21. This CDR3 is CSVNHPGQVYLGDYGYTF. The CDR3 coding sequence is TGCAGCGTCAATCATCCGGGACAGGTGTATTTAGGGGACTATGGCTACACCTTC.

The chain carries TRBV5-1 and TRBJ1-2, with no clear D. Deletions cut 1 base from V and 4 bases from J, with 5 bases between. Germline-derived CDR1 and CDR2 are SGHRS and YFSETQ. The CDR3 is 12 amino acids. This CDR3 is CASSLPGYGYTF. In nucleotides, the CDR3 is TGCGCCAGCAGCTTGCCGGGCTATGGCTACACCTTC.

The chain joins TRBV6-5 to TRBJ2-7; no definite D call. V lost 5 bases to trimming and J lost 2 bases, with 13 bases between them. The CDR3 is 14 residues long. Germline lookup yields CDR1 MNHEY and CDR2 SVGAGI. CDR3 residues: CASSPTRAPYEQYF. In DNA form, the CDR3 reads TGTGCCAGCAGTCCCACACGTGCCCCCTACGAGCAGTACTTC.

This clone was seen only once. CDR3 in DNA: TGTGCCAGCAGTGAACTTCAGGGGGCGTACGAGCAGTACTTC. Encoded protein: CASSELQGAYEQYF. The V call is TRBV6-1, the J call TRBJ2-7; 8 bases align to TRBD1. Germline V gene sequence: CDR1 MNHNS, CDR2 SASEGT. CDR3 length equals 14 residues. With V trimmed by 2 bases and J by 4 bases, 4 bases remained unmatched.

This clone was counted a few times. Here the CDR3 DNA reads TGTGCCAGCTCACCAAACGGAGCAGCTAACTATGGCTACACCTTC. This translates into CASSPNGAANYGYTF. This chain uses TRBV18 with TRBJ1-2, with no clear D. Germline CDR1 reads KGHSH; CDR2 reads LQKENI. The CDR3 runs to 15 residues. Trimming removed 2 bases at V and 0 bases at J, with 10 bases between.

V usage is TRBV19 and J usage is TRBJ1-1; weak D call: TRBD1 (5 bases). V was clipped by 3 bases and J by 6 bases, with 8 bases between them. The germline gives CDR1 LNHDA, CDR2 SQIVND (reference sequence). This CDR3 has 12 amino acids. The chain's CDR3 is CASSIPGPEAFF. DNA for the CDR3: TGTGCCAGTAGTATCCCGGGGCCTGAAGCTTTCTTT.

Written as DNA, the CDR3 is TGTGCCAGCAGCGTAGAAGGAGCGGGGGGAGATACGCAGTATTTT. It is translated as CASSVEGAGGDTQYF. The rearrangement joins TRBV9 to TRBJ2-3, with 9 bases matching TRBD2. The germline gives CDR1 SGDLS, CDR2 YYNGEE. This CDR3 has 15 residues. V was clipped by 0 bases and J by 5 bases; unmatched bases: 4. The whole variable domain, remainder taken from reference TRBV9 and TRBJ2-3, is DSGVTQTPKHLITATGQRVTLRCSPRSGDLSVYWYQQSLDQGLQFLIQYYNGEERAKGNILERFSAQQFPDLHSELNLSSLELGDSALYFCASSVEGAGGDTQYFGPGTRLTVL.